This T cell receptor (beta chain) was sequenced for a study of Graves' ophthalmopathy and Graves' hyperthyroidism. Study-wide background: Hyperthyroidism is called stable when no ophthalmopathy develops within 18 months of follow-up. Study-wide points: Ophthalmopathy progression was predicted with under 71% sensitivity and about 74% specificity. Blood repertoires reportedly contained most expanded thyroid clonotypes above 0.001 frequency.

Germline V gene sequence: CDR1 SQVTM, CDR2 ANQGSEA. J was trimmed by 7 bases and V by 5 bases; bases with no gene match: 6. This CDR3 comprises 13 residues. The authors diagnosed from clinical symptoms, serum thyroxine, TRAb, thyroid ultrasound and orbital computed tomography. CDR3 regions of TCR beta were amplified from RNA transcripts. The library came from an HTBI-primed first-round RT-PCR and a second-round multiplex PCR. TCRdb redid the calling of the multiplex PCR reads with MiXCR, one entry per CDR3 protein. The sample lists some 1.1 million distinct CDR3 sequences; about 35% were seen once. Concerning this clonotype: Its matching antigen is unknown.

Input material: peripheral blood or thyroid tissue (not recorded which). The J gene is TRBJ1-1, the V gene TRBV29-1, with TRBD1 matching over 11 bases. This receptor was identified in an adult man with Graves' hyperthyroidism. The CDR3 DNA is TGCAGCGTTTGGGACAGGGGGATGGGTGAAGCTTTCTTT. Encoded protein: CSVWDRGMGEAFF.